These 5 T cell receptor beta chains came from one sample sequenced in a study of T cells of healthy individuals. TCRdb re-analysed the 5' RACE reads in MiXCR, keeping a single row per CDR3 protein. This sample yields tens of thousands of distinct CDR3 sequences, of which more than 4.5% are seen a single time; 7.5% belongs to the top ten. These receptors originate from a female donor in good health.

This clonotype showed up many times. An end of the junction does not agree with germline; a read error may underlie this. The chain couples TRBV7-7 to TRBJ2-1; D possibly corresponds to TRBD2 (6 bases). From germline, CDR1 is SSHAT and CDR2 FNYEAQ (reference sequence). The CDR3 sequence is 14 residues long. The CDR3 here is CASSLGTEINEQFF. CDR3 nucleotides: TGTGCTAGCAGCTTGGGGACTGAAATCAATGAGCAGTTCTTC. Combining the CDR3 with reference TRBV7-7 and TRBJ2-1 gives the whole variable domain GAGVSQSPRYKVTKRGQDVTLRCDPISSHATLYWYQQALGQGPEFLTYFNYEAQPDKSGLPSDRFSAERPEGSISTLTIQRTEQRDSAMYRCASSLGTEINEQFFGPGTRLTVL.

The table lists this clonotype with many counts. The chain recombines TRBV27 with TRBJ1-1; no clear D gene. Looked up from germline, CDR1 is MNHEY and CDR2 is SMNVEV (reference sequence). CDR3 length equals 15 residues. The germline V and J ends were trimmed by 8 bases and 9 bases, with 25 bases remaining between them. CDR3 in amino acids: CASLSRLGSWEKAFF. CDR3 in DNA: TGTGCCAGCTTATCGCGCCTTGGAAGTTGGGAGAAAGCTTTCTTT.

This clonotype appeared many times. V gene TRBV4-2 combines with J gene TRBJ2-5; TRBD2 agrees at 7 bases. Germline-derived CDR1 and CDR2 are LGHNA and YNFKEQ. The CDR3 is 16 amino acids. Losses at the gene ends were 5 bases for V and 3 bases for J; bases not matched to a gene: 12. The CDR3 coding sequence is TGTGCCAGCAGCGCGCACCGAAAGGGGAGGGAAGAGACCCAGTACTTC. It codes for CASSAHRKGREETQYF.

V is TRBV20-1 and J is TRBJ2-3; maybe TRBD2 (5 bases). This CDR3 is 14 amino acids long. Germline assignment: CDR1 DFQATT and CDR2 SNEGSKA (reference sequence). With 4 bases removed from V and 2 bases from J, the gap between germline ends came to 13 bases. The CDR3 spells CSAKIREDTDTQYF. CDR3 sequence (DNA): TGCAGTGCTAAGATCCGGGAAGACACAGATACGCAGTATTTT.

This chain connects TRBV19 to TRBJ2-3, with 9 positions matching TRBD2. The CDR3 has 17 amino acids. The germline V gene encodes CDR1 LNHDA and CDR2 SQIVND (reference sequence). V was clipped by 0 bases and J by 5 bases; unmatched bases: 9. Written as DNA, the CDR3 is TGTGCCAGTAGTATAGATCCTAGCGGGATTGGAGGAGATACGCAGTATTTT. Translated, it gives CASSIDPSGIGGDTQYF.